Below are 13 T cell receptor beta chains sequenced from a single sample in a study of blood T cell repertoires in COVID-19. Measured with immunoSEQ multiplex PCR; TCRdb has only the in-frame clones, and not every one. The table has 200,000 or so clones, 87% seen once. Sequencing input: PBMCs or T cells enriched from blood (not recorded which). These receptors were collected from a man aged 25 to 40 who had recovered from COVID-19.

The rearrangement joins TRBV6-5 to TRBJ2-5; 9 bases line up with TRBD1. The germline V gene encodes CDR1 MNHEY and CDR2 SVGAGI. The V segment lost 6 bases and the J segment 5 bases; nucleotides outside the gene matches: 7. This CDR3 has 14 amino acids. Here the CDR3 DNA reads TGTGCCAGCAGCCGACAGGGGGGTCCCGAGACCCAGTACTTC. It is translated as CASSRQGGPETQYF.

This rearrangement joins TRBV6-5 to TRBJ1-2; D unclear. V was shortened by 5 bases and J by 3 bases, with 10 bases between the two germline ends. The CDR3 totals 13 residues. Germline V gene sequence: CDR1 MNHEY, CDR2 SVGAGI. The CDR3 sequence: CASSRGYDYGYTF. DNA of the CDR3: TGTGCCAGCAGTCGAGGGTATGACTATGGCTACACCTTC.

This clone came up a few times. The chain employs TRBV10-3 and TRBJ2-3; 7 positions agree with TRBD2. Germline V gene data show CDR1 as ENHRY and CDR2 as SYGVKD. CDR3 size: 16 residues. The junction had 10 bases not matched to a gene; V was cut back by 6 bases and J by 1 base. The CDR3 loop is CAIRMSKAGGTDTQYF. CDR3 in DNA: TGTGCCATCAGAATGTCGAAGGCGGGAGGCACAGATACGCAGTATTTT.

This chain joins TRBV19 and TRBJ2-1; D is possibly TRBD2 (5 bases). Per the germline V gene, CDR1 is LNHDA and CDR2 is SQIVND (reference sequence). V lost 5 bases to trimming and J lost 0 bases, with 14 bases between them. The CDR3 is 16 amino acids. CDR3 sequence (DNA): TGTGCCAGTAGTGTGGCTAGCTCGAGCTCCTACAATGAGCAGTTCTTC. The encoded protein is CASSVASSSSYNEQFF.

This rearrangement joins TRBV7-2 to TRBJ1-1; TRBD1 aligns across 10 bases. CDR3 length: 15 amino acids. CDR1 SGHTA and CDR2 FQGNSA come from the germline V gene. Germline trimming cut 6 bases from V and 1 base from J; bases unmatched to any gene: 5. CDR3 nucleotides: TGTGCCAGCAGGAACCGGGACAGGGGGAACACTGAAGCTTTCTTT. Its protein product is CASRNRDRGNTEAFF.

V usage is TRBV11-2 and J usage is TRBJ1-4; the D is unclear. Trimming left V 5 bases short and J 11 bases short, with 18 bases between. CDR1 SGHAT and CDR2 FQNNGV come from the germline V gene. This CDR3 has 14 residues. DNA for the CDR3: TGTGCCAGCAGCATACGACAAACCGCGCTGAAACTGTTTTTT. Its protein product is CASSIRQTALKLFF.

This chain joins TRBV19 and TRBJ2-2; 8 bases match TRBD1. The CDR3 is made up of 16 amino acids. Germline V gene lookup returns CDR1 LNHDA and CDR2 SQIVND (reference sequence). V gave up 3 bases and J gave up 1 base; unmatched junction bases: 4. Here the CDR3 reads CASSIRTGRNTGELFF. As DNA, the CDR3 is TGTGCCAGTAGTATCAGGACAGGGAGGAACACCGGGGAGCTGTTTTTT.

The rearrangement links TRBV28 to TRBJ2-7; 8 nucleotides agree with TRBD2. V shed 7 bases, J shed 3 bases, and the junction held 11 bases outside the gene matches. This CDR3 region has 15 residues. Germline assignment: CDR1 MDHEN and CDR2 SYDVKM. The CDR3 DNA follows: TGTGCCAGCACCCAAAGCGGGAGTCGGGACTACGAGCAGTACTTC. Translation gives CASTQSGSRDYEQYF. Drawing the rest from reference TRBV28 and TRBJ2-7, the complete variable domain is DVKVTQSSRYLVKRTGEKVFLECVQDMDHENMFWYRQDPGLGLRLIYFSYDVKMKEKGDIPEGYSVSREKKERFSLILESASTNQTSMYLCASTQSGSRDYEQYFGPGTRLTVT.

The rearrangement uses TRBV7-2 and TRBJ2-2; 7 positions agree with TRBD2. The CDR3 consists of 15 residues. J was trimmed by 4 bases and V by 1 base; bases with no gene match: 3. The V gene's germline CDR1 is SGHTA and CDR2 FQGNSA. CDR3 sequence reads: CASSLGGGRTGELFF. The CDR3 nucleotides are TGTGCCAGCAGCTTAGGCGGGGGACGCACCGGGGAGCTGTTTTTT.

This clone was seen more than once but under ten times. V usage is TRBV30 and J usage is TRBJ2-7; 12 bases map to TRBD2. Looked up from germline, CDR1 is GTSNPN and CDR2 is SVGIG (reference sequence). The CDR3 spans 14 residues. J was trimmed by 4 bases and V by 7 bases; bases with no gene match: 8. This CDR3 reads CASTWTSGVYEQYF. CDR3 nucleotides: TGTGCCTCGACATGGACTAGCGGGGTATACGAGCAGTACTTC.

This chain connects TRBV2 to TRBJ2-2; 7 bases align to TRBD2. CDR3 length equals 15 residues. Germline loops: CDR1 SNHLY, CDR2 FYNNEI. Losses at the gene ends were 7 bases for V and 2 bases for J; bases not matched to a gene: 7. CDR3 protein: CASKLAEINTGELFF. The CDR3 DNA follows: TGTGCCAGCAAGCTAGCGGAGATAAACACCGGGGAGCTGTTTTTT.

The chain uses TRBV9 and TRBJ2-3; D unresolved. This CDR3 is built from 15 residues. The V end lost 1 base, the J end lost 0 bases, and 9 bases lay between the germline ends. Germline CDR1 SGDLS, CDR2 YYNGEE. CDR3 amino acids: CASSVFGGSTDTQYF. The CDR3 DNA reads as TGTGCCAGCAGCGTATTTGGCGGAAGCACAGATACGCAGTATTTT.

This chain joins TRBV7-9 and TRBJ2-1; 8 bases fit TRBD1. This CDR3 contains 16 residues. Germline values: CDR1 SEHNR, CDR2 FQNEAQ (reference sequence). Unmatched junction bases numbered 3, after V lost 2 bases and J lost 0 bases. As DNA, the CDR3 is TGTGCCAGCAGCTTATCGCAGGGGGCCTCCTACAATGAGCAGTTCTTC. This translates into CASSLSQGASYNEQFF.